A single sample gave rise to the 26 T cell receptor beta chains below, sequenced in a study of cytomegalovirus exposure and HLA in healthy donors. The PCR used 60 Vbeta and 13 Jbeta primers. Here immunoSEQ multiplex PCR was the method, and the copy in TCRdb shows in-frame clones only, minus some. Here the sample spans 70,000 to 80,000 clones, approximately 78% being singletons. The sequencing input was PBMCs. These receptors were obtained from a man aged 18 to 35 in good health and CMV-seronegative.

The sample holds a few counts of this clone. The J gene is TRBJ2-5, the V gene TRBV19; TRBD2 agrees at 8 bases. Losses at the gene ends were 0 bases for V and 2 bases for J; bases not matched to a gene: 20. Germline CDR1 LNHDA, CDR2 SQIVND (reference sequence). The CDR3 sequence is 21 residues long. As DNA, the CDR3 is TGTGCCAGTAGTATAGAAGCGGGGGCGGGGCGTAAACCAGAAACACAAGAGACCCAGTACTTC. Translating it yields CASSIEAGAGRKPETQETQYF.

The chain recombines TRBV30 with TRBJ1-5; no clear D gene. Germline values: CDR1 GTSNPN, CDR2 SVGIG (reference sequence). The CDR3 extends over 17 amino acids. The V and J ends lost 3 bases and 0 bases respectively, with 18 bases between them. The CDR3 sequence is CAWSPLGGSLSNQPQHF. DNA for the CDR3: TGTGCCTGGAGCCCGTTAGGAGGGTCCCTTAGCAATCAGCCCCAGCATTTT. The entire variable domain, with the rest obtained from reference TRBV30 and TRBJ1-5, is as follows: SQTIHQWPATLVQPVGSPLSLECTVEGTSNPNLYWYRQAAGRGLQLLFYSVGIGQISSEVPQNLSASRPQDRQFILSSKKLLLSDSGFYLCAWSPLGGSLSNQPQHFGDGTRLSIL.

The chain carries TRBV28 and TRBJ2-7, with D possibly matching TRBD2 (5 bases). The ends were cut back, 6 bases at V and 0 bases at J, with 12 bases in the middle. This CDR3 contains 14 residues. CDR1 and CDR2 (germline): MDHEN, SYDVKM. DNA of the CDR3: TGTGCCAGCAGGGGTGGAGGTAGCTCCTACGAGCAGTACTTC. Translation gives CASRGGGSSYEQYF.

V and J are TRBV2 and TRBJ2-7, with TRBD1 matching over 9 bases. The V gene end was trimmed by 5 bases and the J gene end by 3 bases; junction bases not matched to a gene: 8. Germline CDR1 reads SNHLY; CDR2 reads FYNNEI. The CDR3 covers 15 residues. As DNA, the CDR3 is TGTGCCAGCAGTCTTGGACAGGGGAAGGACTACGAGCAGTACTTC. Translated: CASSLGQGKDYEQYF.

The chain uses TRBV19 and TRBJ2-1; D is perhaps TRBD2 (5 bases). CDR3 size: 14 residues. V lost 5 bases and J 6 bases, leaving 14 bases between the germline ends. Per the germline V gene, CDR1 is LNHDA and CDR2 is SQIVND (reference sequence). Here the CDR3 reads CASSPYPGFNEQFF. The CDR3 DNA reads as TGTGCCAGTAGTCCTTATCCGGGGTTCAATGAGCAGTTCTTC.

The V and J genes are TRBV4-3 and TRBJ2-7, with a possible D match to TRBD1 (5 bases). CDR1 and CDR2 from the germline V gene are LGHNA and YSLEER. The CDR3 has 16 residues. The ends were cut back, 0 bases at V and 1 base at J, with 13 bases in the middle. As DNA, the CDR3 is TGCGCCAGCAGCCAAGAAGGCAGGGAAAGTTCCTACGAGCAGTACTTC. This codes for CASSQEGRESSYEQYF.

CDR3 sequence: CASRTLQENYGYTF. In nucleotides, the CDR3 is TGCGCCAGCAGGACCCTCCAGGAAAACTATGGCTACACCTTC. The V gene is TRBV4-1, the J gene TRBJ1-2, with unresolved D. This CDR3 comprises 14 residues. Trimming took off 6 bases at V and 2 bases at J, with 13 bases between the two ends. In germline, CDR1 is MGHRA, CDR2 YSYEKL.

This clone has only one observation. The chain is built from TRBV7-2 and TRBJ1-1; 8 bases fit TRBD1. V dropped 1 base and J dropped 1; count of bases not matched to a gene: 8. The germline CDR1 and CDR2 sequences are SGHTA and FQGNSA. This CDR3 contains 17 residues. The CDR3 coding sequence is TGTGCCAGCAGCTTAGTGGAGGACAGGGTCTCGAACACTGAAGCTTTCTTT. It codes for CASSLVEDRVSNTEAFF.

The V gene is TRBV29-1, the J gene TRBJ2-3; D might be TRBD1 (6 bases). This CDR3 comprises 13 residues. V shed 5 bases and J shed 3 bases, with 12 bases lying between them. From germline, CDR1 is SQVTM and CDR2 ANQGSEA. The CDR3 DNA sequence: TGCAGCGTTACCAAGCAGGGGACAGATACGCAGTATTTT. It codes for CSVTKQGTDTQYF.

The gene calls are TRBV5-1 and TRBJ1-1; 8 positions match TRBD1. The CDR3 runs to 13 residues. The J segment lost 7 bases and the V segment lost 2 bases, leaving 4 bases of the junction unmatched. Germline V gene lookup returns CDR1 SGHRS and CDR2 YFSETQ. The CDR3 DNA sequence: TGCGCCAGCAGCTTCCGGACAGGGTATGAAGCTTTCTTT. It yields the protein CASSFRTGYEAFF.

This sequence joins TRBV5-4 and TRBJ2-5; 13 bases match TRBD2. With V trimmed by 3 bases and J by 5 bases, 4 bases remained unmatched. This CDR3 is built from 15 residues. Germline CDR1 SGHNT, CDR2 YYREEE (reference sequence). Here the CDR3 reads CASSSGTSGIETQYF. As DNA, the CDR3 is TGTGCCAGCAGCTCAGGGACTAGCGGGATCGAGACCCAGTACTTC. The full variable domain, its missing parts supplied by reference TRBV5-4 and TRBJ2-5, is ETGVTQSPTHLIKTRGQQVTLRCSSQSGHNTVSWYQQALGQGPQFIFQYYREEENGRGNFPPRFSGLQFPNYSSELNVNALELDDSALYLCASSSGTSGIETQYFGPGTRLLVL.

This clone appeared a single time. This chain connects TRBV9 to TRBJ2-7; the D gene is possibly TRBD1 (5 bases). CDR3 length equals 14 residues. Trimming removed 2 bases from V and 4 bases from J, with 13 bases in between. Germline CDR1 is SGDLS and CDR2 is YYNGEE. This chain's CDR3 is CASSVRDSLYEQYF. CDR3 in DNA: TGTGCCAGCAGCGTCAGGGATTCCTTATACGAGCAGTACTTC.

The chain links TRBV4-1 to TRBJ1-1; TRBD1 matches at 7 bases. The germline V gene encodes CDR1 MGHRA and CDR2 YSYEKL. CDR3 length: 13 residues. The V segment lost 6 bases and the J segment 6 bases; nucleotides outside the gene matches: 7. This CDR3 is CASREGAVSEAFF. Here the CDR3 DNA reads TGCGCCAGCAGGGAGGGGGCGGTATCTGAAGCTTTCTTT.

The rearrangement joins TRBV9 to TRBJ2-5; a weak D match, TRBD1 (6 bases). Trimming cost V 0 bases and J 2 bases, with 11 bases left between them. The CDR3 loop spans 15 amino acids. From germline, CDR1 is SGDLS and CDR2 YYNGEE. The CDR3 region is CASSVVGQRQETQYF. CDR3 nucleotide sequence: TGTGCCAGCAGCGTAGTGGGACAAAGACAAGAGACCCAGTACTTC. The entire variable domain, with the rest obtained from reference TRBV9 and TRBJ2-5, is as follows: DSGVTQTPKHLITATGQRVTLRCSPRSGDLSVYWYQQSLDQGLQFLIQYYNGEERAKGNILERFSAQQFPDLHSELNLSSLELGDSALYFCASSVVGQRQETQYFGPGTRLLVL.

The chain uses TRBV5-1 and TRBJ2-3; perhaps TRBD2 as D (7 bases). The V end lost 7 bases, the J end lost 4 bases, and 19 bases lay between the germline ends. The germline V gene encodes CDR1 SGHRS and CDR2 YFSETQ. The CDR3 runs to 15 residues. The CDR3, as DNA: TGCGCCAGCTCCTCATGGGGGGGGGCGGCAGATACGCAGTATTTT. Residues: CASSSWGGAADTQYF.

This chain uses TRBV2 with TRBJ2-1, with 7 positions matching TRBD1. Losses at the gene ends were 8 bases for V and 7 bases for J; bases not matched to a gene: 2. The CDR3 has 11 amino acids. Germline V CDR1 and CDR2: SNHLY, FYNNEI. CDR3 sequence reads: CASGQENEQFF. For the CDR3, the DNA is TGTGCCAGCGGACAGGAAAATGAGCAGTTCTTC.

This rearrangement joins TRBV28 to TRBJ1-1; weak D call: TRBD1 (5 bases). Between the trimmed V and J ends, which lost 7 bases and 0 bases, there was a span of 18 bases. In germline, CDR1 is MDHEN, CDR2 SYDVKM. This CDR3 has 16 amino acids. The CDR3, as DNA: TGTGCCAGCACCACAGGCGATTTATCCATGAACACTGAAGCTTTCTTT. This codes for CASTTGDLSMNTEAFF.

J is TRBJ1-5 and V is TRBV19; D might be TRBD1 (6 bases). The germline V and J ends were trimmed by 7 bases and 3 bases, with 10 bases remaining between them. Germline V gene data show CDR1 as LNHDA and CDR2 as SQIVND (reference sequence). The CDR3 extends over 13 amino acids. The CDR3 nucleotides are TGTGCCAGTAAAGGGGGGGACAATCAGCCCCAGCATTTT. Protein product: CASKGGDNQPQHF. The whole variable domain, remainder taken from reference TRBV19 and TRBJ1-5, is DGGITQSPKYLFRKEGQNVTLSCEQNLNHDAMYWYRQDPGQGLRLIYYSQIVNDFQKGDIAEGYSVSREKKESFPLTVTSAQKNPTAFYLCASKGGDNQPQHFGDGTRLSIL.

V usage is TRBV7-9 and J usage is TRBJ1-3; TRBD1 matches at 8 bases. This CDR3 has 15 amino acids. Germline assignment: CDR1 SEHNR and CDR2 FQNEAQ (reference sequence). V was clipped by 6 bases and J by 11 bases; unmatched bases: 15. CDR3 amino acids: CASSPPSRDRLAIYF. CDR3 DNA sequence: TGTGCCAGCAGTCCTCCGTCCCGGGACAGGCTCGCCATATATTTT.

The chain joins TRBV19 to TRBJ1-1; D is perhaps TRBD1 (5 bases). The CDR3 is 12 residues long. From germline, CDR1 is LNHDA and CDR2 SQIVND (reference sequence). Trimming took off 8 bases at V and 2 bases at J, with 9 bases between the two ends. The CDR3 here is CASLQGNTEAFF. CDR3 DNA sequence: TGTGCCAGTCTGCAGGGCAACACTGAAGCTTTCTTT. The full variable domain, its missing parts supplied by reference TRBV19 and TRBJ1-1, is DGGITQSPKYLFRKEGQNVTLSCEQNLNHDAMYWYRQDPGQGLRLIYYSQIVNDFQKGDIAEGYSVSREKKESFPLTVTSAQKNPTAFYLCASLQGNTEAFFGQGTRLTVV.

This chain links TRBV27 with TRBJ2-5, with TRBD1 identical over 8 bases. V gave up 5 bases and J gave up 5 bases; unmatched junction bases: 4. Germline-derived CDR1 and CDR2 are MNHEY and SMNVEV (reference sequence). The CDR3 covers 13 residues. CDR3 region: CASSPWTGETQYF. The CDR3, as DNA: TGTGCCAGCAGTCCCTGGACAGGGGAGACCCAGTACTTC.

The chain couples TRBV7-9 to TRBJ1-2; D possibly corresponds to TRBD1 (6 bases). Looked up from germline, CDR1 is SEHNR and CDR2 is FQNEAQ (reference sequence). This CDR3 has 11 amino acids. The V end was cut by 8 bases, the J end by 7 bases, with 11 bases between. The CDR3 spells CASGQSSGYTF. The CDR3 coding sequence is TGTGCCAGCGGACAGTCGTCTGGCTACACCTTC.

The chain joins TRBV25-1 to TRBJ2-1, with 9 bases matching TRBD1. This CDR3 has 16 residues. Germline V gene sequence: CDR1 MGHDK, CDR2 SYGVNS. J was trimmed by 7 bases and V by 5 bases; bases with no gene match: 12. The CDR3 DNA is TGTGCCAGCAGTATACACAGCGGGACAGGGCTGAATGAGCAGTTCTTC. Translated: CASSIHSGTGLNEQFF.

The V gene is TRBV29-1, the J gene TRBJ2-7, with TRBD1 matching 11 bases. The CDR3 contains 14 residues. V lost 3 bases to trimming and J lost 6 bases; unmatched junction nucleotides: 7. Looked up from germline, CDR1 is SQVTM and CDR2 is ANQGSEA. CDR3 sequence (DNA): TGCAGCGTTGAGTTTCGGACAGGGGGCTTCGAGCAGTACTTC. The encoded protein is CSVEFRTGGFEQYF.

This clone was counted once. This chain connects TRBV28 to TRBJ2-3; D remains unclear. The V gene lost 2 bases and the J gene lost 4 bases, with 16 bases spanning the gap. The CDR3 spans 16 residues. Germline V gene sequence: CDR1 MDHEN, CDR2 SYDVKM. CDR3 DNA: TGTGCCAGCAGTTTACTCTTCCGGTGGGCATCAGATACGCAGTATTTT. Its translation: CASSLLFRWASDTQYF.

The V and J genes are TRBV5-4 and TRBJ1-1; D is possibly TRBD1 (6 bases). The CDR3 spans 15 residues. Trimming pared 1 base from V and 2 bases from J, leaving 12 bases between. In germline, CDR1 is SGHNT, CDR2 YYREEE (reference sequence). The CDR3 DNA is TGTGCCAGCAGCTTGAGCGCCAGGGGAAACACTGAAGCTTTCTTT. Translated, it gives CASSLSARGNTEAFF.